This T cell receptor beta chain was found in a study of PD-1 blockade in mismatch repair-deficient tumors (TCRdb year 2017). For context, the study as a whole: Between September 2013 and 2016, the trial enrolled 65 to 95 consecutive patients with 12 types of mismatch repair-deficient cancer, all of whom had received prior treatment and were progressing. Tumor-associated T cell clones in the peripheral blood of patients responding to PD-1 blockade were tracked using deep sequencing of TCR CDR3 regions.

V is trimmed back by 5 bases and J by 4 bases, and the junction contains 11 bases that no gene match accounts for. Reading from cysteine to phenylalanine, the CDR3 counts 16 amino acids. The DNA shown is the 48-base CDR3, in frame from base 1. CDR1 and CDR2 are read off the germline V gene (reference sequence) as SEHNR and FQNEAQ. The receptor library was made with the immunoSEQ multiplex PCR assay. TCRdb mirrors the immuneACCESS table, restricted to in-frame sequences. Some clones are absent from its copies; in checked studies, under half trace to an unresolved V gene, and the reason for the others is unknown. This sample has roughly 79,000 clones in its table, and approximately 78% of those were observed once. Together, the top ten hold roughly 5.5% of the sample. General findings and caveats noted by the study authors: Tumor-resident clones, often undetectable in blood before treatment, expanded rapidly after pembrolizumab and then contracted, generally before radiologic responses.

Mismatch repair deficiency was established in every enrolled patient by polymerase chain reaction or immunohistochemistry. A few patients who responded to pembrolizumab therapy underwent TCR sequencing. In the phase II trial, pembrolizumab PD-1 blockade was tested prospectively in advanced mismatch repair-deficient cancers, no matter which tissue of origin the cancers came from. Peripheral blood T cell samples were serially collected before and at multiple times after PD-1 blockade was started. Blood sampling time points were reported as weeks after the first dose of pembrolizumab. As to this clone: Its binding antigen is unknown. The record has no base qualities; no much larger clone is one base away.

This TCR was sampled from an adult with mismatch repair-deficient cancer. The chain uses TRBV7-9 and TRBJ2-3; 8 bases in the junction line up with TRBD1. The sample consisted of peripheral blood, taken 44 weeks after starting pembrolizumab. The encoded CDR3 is CASSVTGAVVADTQYF. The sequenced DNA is TGTGCCAGCAGCGTGACAGGGGCTGTTGTAGCAGATACGCAGTATTTT.